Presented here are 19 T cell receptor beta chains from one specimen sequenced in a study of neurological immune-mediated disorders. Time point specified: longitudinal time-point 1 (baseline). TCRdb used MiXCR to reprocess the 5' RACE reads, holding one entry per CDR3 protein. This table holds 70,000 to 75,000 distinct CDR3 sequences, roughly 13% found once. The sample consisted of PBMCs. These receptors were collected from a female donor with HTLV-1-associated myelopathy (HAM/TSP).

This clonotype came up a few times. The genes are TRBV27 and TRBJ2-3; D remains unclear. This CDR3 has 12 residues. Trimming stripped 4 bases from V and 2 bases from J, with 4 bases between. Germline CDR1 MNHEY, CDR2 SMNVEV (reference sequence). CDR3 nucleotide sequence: TGTGCCAGCAGTTCATTCACAGATACGCAGTATTTT. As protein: CASSSFTDTQYF.

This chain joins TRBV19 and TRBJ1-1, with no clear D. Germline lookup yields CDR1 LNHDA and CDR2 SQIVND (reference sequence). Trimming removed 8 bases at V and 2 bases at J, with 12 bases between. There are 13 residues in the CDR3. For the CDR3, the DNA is TGTGCCAGTCAAGACAACCGTAACACTGAAGCTTTCTTT. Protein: CASQDNRNTEAFF.

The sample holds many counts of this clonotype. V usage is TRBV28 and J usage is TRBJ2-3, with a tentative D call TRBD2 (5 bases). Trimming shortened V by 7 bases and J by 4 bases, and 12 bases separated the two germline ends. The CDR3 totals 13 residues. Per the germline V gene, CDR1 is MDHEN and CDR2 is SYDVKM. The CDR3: CASTEGEPDTQYF. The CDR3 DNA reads TGTGCCAGCACCGAGGGTGAGCCAGATACGCAGTATTTT.

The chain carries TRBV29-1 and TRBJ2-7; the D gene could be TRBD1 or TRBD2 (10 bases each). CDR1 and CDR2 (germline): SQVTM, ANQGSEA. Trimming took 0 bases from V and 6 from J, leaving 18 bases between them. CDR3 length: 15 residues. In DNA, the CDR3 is TGCAGCGTTGAAGATAGCGGGGGGACAGGGGTCGAGCAGTACTTC. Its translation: CSVEDSGGTGVEQYF.

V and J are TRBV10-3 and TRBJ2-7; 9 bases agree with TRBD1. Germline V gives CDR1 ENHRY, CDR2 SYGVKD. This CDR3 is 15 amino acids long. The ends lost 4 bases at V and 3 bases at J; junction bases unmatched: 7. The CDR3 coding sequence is TGTGCCATCAGTGCAGTGGACAGGGGCTACTACGAGCAGTACTTC. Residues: CAISAVDRGYYEQYF.

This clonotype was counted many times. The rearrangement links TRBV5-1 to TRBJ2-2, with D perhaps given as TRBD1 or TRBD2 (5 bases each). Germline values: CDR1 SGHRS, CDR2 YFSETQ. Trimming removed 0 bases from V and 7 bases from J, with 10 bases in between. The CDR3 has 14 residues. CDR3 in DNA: TGCGCCAGCAGCTTGGGACAGAGCGGCGGGGAGCTGTTTTTT. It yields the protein CASSLGQSGGELFF.

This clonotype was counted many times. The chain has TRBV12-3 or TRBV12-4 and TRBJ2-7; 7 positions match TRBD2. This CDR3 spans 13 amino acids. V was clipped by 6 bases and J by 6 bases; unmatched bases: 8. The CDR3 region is CASSPSRGGEQYF. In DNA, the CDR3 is TGTGCCAGCAGCCCCTCACGCGGGGGCGAGCAGTACTTC.

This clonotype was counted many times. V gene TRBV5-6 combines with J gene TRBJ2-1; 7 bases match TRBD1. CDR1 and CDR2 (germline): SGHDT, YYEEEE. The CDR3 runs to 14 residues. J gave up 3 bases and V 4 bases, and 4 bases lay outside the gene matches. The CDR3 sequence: CASSRGQFYNEQFF. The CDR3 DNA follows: TGTGCCAGCAGCCGGGGACAGTTCTACAATGAGCAGTTCTTC.

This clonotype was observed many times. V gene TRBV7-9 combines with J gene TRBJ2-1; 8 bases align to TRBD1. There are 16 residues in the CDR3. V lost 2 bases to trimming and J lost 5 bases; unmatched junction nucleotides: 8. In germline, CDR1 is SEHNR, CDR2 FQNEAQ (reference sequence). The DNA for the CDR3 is TGTGCCAGCAGCTTACAGGGGGCCATCGAGGACAATGAGCAGTTCTTC. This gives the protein CASSLQGAIEDNEQFF.

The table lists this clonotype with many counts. The CDR3 loop is CASSSEAGGSYNEQFF. The CDR3 DNA reads as TGTGCCAGCAGCTCCGAGGCGGGGGGGTCCTACAATGAGCAGTTCTTC. The chain is built from TRBV7-2 and TRBJ2-1, with TRBD2 identical over 9 bases. The length of the CDR3 is 16 residues. V was pared by 4 bases and J by 1 base, with 5 bases of the junction left unmatched. The germline gives CDR1 SGHTA, CDR2 FQGNSA. The whole variable domain, remainder taken from reference TRBV7-2 and TRBJ2-1, is GAGVSQSPSNKVTEKGKDVELRCDPISGHTALYWYRQSLGQGLEFLIYFQGNSAPDKSGLPSDRFSAERTGGSVSTLTIQRTQQEDSAVYLCASSSEAGGSYNEQFFGPGTRLTVL.

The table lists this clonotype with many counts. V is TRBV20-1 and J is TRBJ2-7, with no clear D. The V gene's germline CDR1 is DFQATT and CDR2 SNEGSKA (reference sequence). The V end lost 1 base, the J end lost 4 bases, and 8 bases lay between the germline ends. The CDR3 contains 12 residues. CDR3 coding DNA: TGCAGTGCTAGAGCCCCCGGGTACGAGCAGTACTTC. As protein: CSARAPGYEQYF.

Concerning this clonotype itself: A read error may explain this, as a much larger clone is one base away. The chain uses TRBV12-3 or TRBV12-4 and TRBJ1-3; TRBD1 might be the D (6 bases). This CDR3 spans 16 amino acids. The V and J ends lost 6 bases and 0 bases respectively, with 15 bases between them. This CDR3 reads CASRPGTTGSGNTIYF. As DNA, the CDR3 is TGTGCCAGCAGACCAGGGACAACTGGCTCTGGAAACACCATATATTTT.

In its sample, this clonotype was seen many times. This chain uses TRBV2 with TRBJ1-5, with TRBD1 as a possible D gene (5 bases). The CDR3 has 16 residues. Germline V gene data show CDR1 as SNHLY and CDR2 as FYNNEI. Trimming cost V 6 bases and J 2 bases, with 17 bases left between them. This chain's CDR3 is CASRGHPARGNQPQHF. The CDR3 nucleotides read TGTGCCAGCAGAGGACATCCTGCTAGGGGCAATCAGCCCCAGCATTTT.

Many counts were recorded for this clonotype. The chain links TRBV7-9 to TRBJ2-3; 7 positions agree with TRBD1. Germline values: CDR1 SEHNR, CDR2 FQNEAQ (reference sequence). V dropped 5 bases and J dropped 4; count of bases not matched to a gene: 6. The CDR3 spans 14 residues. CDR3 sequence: CASSLLTGADTQYF. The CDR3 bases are TGTGCCAGCAGCCTTTTAACAGGGGCAGATACGCAGTATTTT.

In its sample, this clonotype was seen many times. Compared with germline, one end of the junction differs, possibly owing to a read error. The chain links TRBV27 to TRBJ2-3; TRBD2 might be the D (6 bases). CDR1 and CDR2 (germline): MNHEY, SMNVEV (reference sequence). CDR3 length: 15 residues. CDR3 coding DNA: TGTGCCAGCCGCCCCCGGGCGGGGCTCACATATACGCAGTATTTT. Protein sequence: CASRPRAGLTYTQYF.

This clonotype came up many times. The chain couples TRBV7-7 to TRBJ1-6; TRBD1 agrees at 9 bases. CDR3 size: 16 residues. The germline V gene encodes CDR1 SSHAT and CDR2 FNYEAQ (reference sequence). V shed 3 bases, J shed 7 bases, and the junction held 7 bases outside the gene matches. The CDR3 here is CASSFDRTGANSPLHF. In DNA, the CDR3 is TGTGCCAGCAGCTTCGACCGGACAGGGGCCAATTCACCCCTCCACTTT.

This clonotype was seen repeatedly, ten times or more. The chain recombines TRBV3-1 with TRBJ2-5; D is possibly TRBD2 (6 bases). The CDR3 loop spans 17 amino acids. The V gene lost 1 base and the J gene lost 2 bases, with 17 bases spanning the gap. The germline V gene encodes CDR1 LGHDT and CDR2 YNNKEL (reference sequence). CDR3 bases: TGTGCCAGCAGCCAAGGCAGGGACTCCCTTGGTCAAGAGACCCAGTACTTC. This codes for CASSQGRDSLGQETQYF.

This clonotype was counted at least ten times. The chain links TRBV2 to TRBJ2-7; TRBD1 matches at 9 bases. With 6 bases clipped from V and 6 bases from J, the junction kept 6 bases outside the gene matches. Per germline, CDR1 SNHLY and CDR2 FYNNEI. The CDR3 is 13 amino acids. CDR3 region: CASSRDRVTEQYF. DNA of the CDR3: TGTGCCAGCAGCCGGGACAGGGTCACCGAGCAGTACTTC. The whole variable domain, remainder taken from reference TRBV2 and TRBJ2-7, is EPEVTQTPSHQVTQMGQEVILRCVPISNHLYFYWYRQILGQKVEFLVSFYNNEISEKSEIFDDQFSVERPDGSNFTLKIRSTKLEDSAMYFCASSRDRVTEQYFGPGTRLTVT.

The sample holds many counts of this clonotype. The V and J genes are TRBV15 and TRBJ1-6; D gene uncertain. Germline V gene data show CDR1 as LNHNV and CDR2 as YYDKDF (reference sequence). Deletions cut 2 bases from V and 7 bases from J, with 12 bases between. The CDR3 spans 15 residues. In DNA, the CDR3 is TGTGCCACCAGCAGACAAAGGCCGCTGAATTCACCCCTCCACTTT. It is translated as CATSRQRPLNSPLHF.